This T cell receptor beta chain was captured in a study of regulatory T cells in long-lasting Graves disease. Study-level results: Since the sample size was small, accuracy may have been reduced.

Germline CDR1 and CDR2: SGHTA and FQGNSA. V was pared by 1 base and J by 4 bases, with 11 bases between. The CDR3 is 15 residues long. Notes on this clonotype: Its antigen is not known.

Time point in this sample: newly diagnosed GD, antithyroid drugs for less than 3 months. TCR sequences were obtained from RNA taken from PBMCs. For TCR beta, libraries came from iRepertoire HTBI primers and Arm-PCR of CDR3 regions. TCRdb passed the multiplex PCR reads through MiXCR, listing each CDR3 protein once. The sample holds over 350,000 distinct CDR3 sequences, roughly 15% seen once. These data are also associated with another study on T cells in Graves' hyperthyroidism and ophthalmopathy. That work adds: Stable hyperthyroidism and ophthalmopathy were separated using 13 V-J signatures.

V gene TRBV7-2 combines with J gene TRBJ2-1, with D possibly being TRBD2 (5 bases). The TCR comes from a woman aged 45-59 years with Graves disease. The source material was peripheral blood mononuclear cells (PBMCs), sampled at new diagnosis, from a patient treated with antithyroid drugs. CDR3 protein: CASSLDPGIYNEQFF. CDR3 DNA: TGTGCCAGCAGCTTAGACCCGGGGATATACAATGAGCAGTTCTTC.